The present TCR beta chain was sequenced within a study of CDR3 diversity in severe acne. Trimming at V came to 6 bases and at J to 1 base, leaving 8 bases not matched to a gene. This CDR3 spans 17 amino acids. In germline, CDR1 is SNHLY, CDR2 FYNNEI. MiXCR was run by TCRdb on the PCR reads, yielding one entry per CDR3 protein. This sample has fewer than 90,000 distinct CDR3 sequences, with around 54% found just once. Input material: blood. This TCR came from a male donor with severe acne vulgaris. V gene TRBV2 combines with J gene TRBJ2-6; 8 bases agree with TRBD1. The CDR3 DNA reads as TGTGCCAGCAGACGGACAGGGATGGGGTCTGGGGCCAACGTCCTGACTTTC. It specifies CASRRTGMGSGANVLTF.